The 20 T cell receptor beta chains given below trace back to one sample, sequenced in a study of early T cells in non-severe SARS-CoV-2 infection. TCRdb re-called the 5' RACE reads through MiXCR, storing one row per CDR3 protein. The sample has roughly 56,000 distinct CDR3 sequences; approximately 12% are singletons. The sample comprised whole blood. Receptors were obtained from an adult who was a healthcare worker with PCR-confirmed SARS-CoV-2 infection or an uninfected control (not recorded which).

In this sample, this clonotype turned up many times. V is TRBV20-1 and J is TRBJ2-4; D is unresolved. This CDR3 has 15 amino acids. With 2 bases removed from V and 0 bases from J, the gap between germline ends came to 11 bases. The germline gives CDR1 DFQATT, CDR2 SNEGSKA (reference sequence). DNA for the CDR3: TGCAGTGCTAGAAGCGTTTCGCTAGCCAAAAACATTCAGTACTTC. This sequence encodes CSARSVSLAKNIQYF.

This clonotype was recorded at least ten times. The chain carries TRBV5-1 and TRBJ1-2; no firm D call. The CDR3 length is 14 residues. CDR1 and CDR2 (germline): SGHRS, YFSETQ. Deletions cut 6 bases from V and 3 bases from J, with 15 bases between. The DNA of the CDR3 is TGCGCCAGCAACGAACCCGGACTGGACTATGGCTACACCTTC. Encoded protein: CASNEPGLDYGYTF.

The rearrangement links TRBV27 to TRBJ2-7; the match to TRBD1 covers 7 bases. The germline V gene encodes CDR1 MNHEY and CDR2 SMNVEV (reference sequence). V gave up 3 bases and J gave up 3 bases; unmatched junction bases: 5. The CDR3 covers 14 residues. The CDR3 DNA sequence: TGTGCCAGCAGTTTGCAACAGGGGTTCTACGAGCAGTACTTC. Amino acids: CASSLQQGFYEQYF.

For this clonotype: Given a much more abundant clone one base away, this may be a read error. The chain recombines TRBV7-3 with TRBJ1-1; 8 nucleotides line up with TRBD1. V lost 5 bases, J lost 4 bases, and 3 bases stayed unmatched. This CDR3 has 13 residues. Germline CDR1 reads SGHTA; CDR2 reads FQGTGA. The CDR3 sequence: CASSPTGGTEAFF. The CDR3 DNA sequence: TGTGCCAGCAGCCCAACAGGGGGCACTGAAGCTTTCTTT.

This clonotype was seen many times. V usage is TRBV5-1 and J usage is TRBJ2-5; 10 nucleotides align to TRBD2. V shed 2 bases and J 5 bases; nucleotides not matched to a gene: 6. Germline V CDR1 and CDR2: SGHRS, YFSETQ. This CDR3 contains 15 residues. The CDR3 DNA is TGCGCCAGCAGCTTTTCTAGCGGGAGCGGGGAGACCCAGTACTTC. As protein: CASSFSSGSGETQYF.

This clonotype was recorded at least ten times. The V and J genes are TRBV18 and TRBJ2-3; TRBD1 aligns across 7 bases. The CDR3 spans 17 residues. Germline V gives CDR1 KGHSH, CDR2 LQKENI. The V gene end was trimmed by 2 bases and the J gene end by 6 bases; junction bases not matched to a gene: 14. This CDR3 reads CASSPSTGRPQGDTQYF. The CDR3 DNA sequence: TGTGCCAGCTCACCAAGTACGGGCCGTCCACAGGGGGATACGCAGTATTTT.

The rearrangement joins TRBV19 to TRBJ1-5; no clear D. Looked up from germline, CDR1 is LNHDA and CDR2 is SQIVND (reference sequence). The CDR3 contains 11 residues. Trimming removed 3 bases at V and 11 bases at J, with 8 bases between. The CDR3 DNA is TGTGCCAGTAGTATCCCGGGAGCCCAGCATTTT. The encoded protein is CASSIPGAQHF.

Many counts were recorded for this clonotype. The V and J genes are TRBV6-2 or TRBV6-3 and TRBJ2-3; D ambiguous. V lost 4 bases and J 4 bases, leaving 15 bases between the germline ends. Germline V gene sequence: CDR1 MNHEY, CDR2 SVGEGT. The CDR3 extends over 15 amino acids. The CDR3 spells CASSSFGWIPDTQYF. The CDR3 DNA follows: TGTGCCAGCAGTTCCTTTGGTTGGATTCCAGATACGCAGTATTTT.

This clonotype was counted ten times or more. J is TRBJ1-5 and V is TRBV6-5; TRBD1 matches 10 bases. Germline values: CDR1 MNHEY, CDR2 SVGAGI. V lost 5 bases to trimming and J lost 1 base; unmatched junction nucleotides: 2. The CDR3 has 15 amino acids. The CDR3: CASSRDRGSNQPQHF. The CDR3 DNA is TGTGCCAGCAGTCGGGACAGGGGAAGCAATCAGCCCCAGCATTTT.

This clonotype was found a few times. V is TRBV7-8 and J is TRBJ1-5; D is ambiguous. Germline assignment: CDR1 SGHVS and CDR2 FQNEAQ. The CDR3 runs 16 residues. V lost 4 bases and J 1 base, leaving 14 bases between the germline ends. The CDR3 DNA sequence: TGTGCCAGCAGCTCAGGCGGAGGTGGGAGCAATCAGCCCCAGCATTTT. Its translation is CASSSGGGGSNQPQHF.

This clonotype occurred many times. The chain combines TRBV24-1 with TRBJ1-5; TRBD1 aligns across 7 bases. With 3 bases clipped from V and 3 bases from J, the junction kept 4 bases outside the gene matches. The CDR3 has 15 residues. The germline CDR1 and CDR2 sequences are KGHDR and SFDVKD. The CDR3 DNA is TGTGCCACCAGTGATAAGACAGGGCCCAATCAGCCCCAGCATTTT. Translating gives CATSDKTGPNQPQHF.

This clonotype was seen ten or more times. The chain has TRBV28 and TRBJ1-2; D unclear. This CDR3 comprises 11 residues. V lost 4 bases, J lost 7 bases, and 7 bases lay in between. In germline, CDR1 is MDHEN, CDR2 SYDVKM. CDR3 in amino acids: CASSWLGGYTF. Written as DNA, the CDR3 is TGTGCCAGCAGTTGGTTAGGTGGCTACACCTTC.

In its sample, this clonotype was seen a few times. The chain links TRBV9 to TRBJ2-7, with D possibly TRBD2 on 6 matching bases. V shed 2 bases and J shed 0 bases, with 15 bases lying between them. The germline CDR1 and CDR2 sequences are SGDLS and YYNGEE. The CDR3 covers 16 residues. The chain's CDR3 is CASSVGGMGISYEQYF. DNA of the CDR3: TGTGCCAGCAGCGTGGGGGGAATGGGCATCTCCTACGAGCAGTACTTC.

This clonotype was detected only a few times. The chain joins TRBV6-2 or TRBV6-3 to TRBJ1-1; no clear D gene. Germline V CDR1 and CDR2: MNHEY, SVGEGT. CDR3 length: 13 amino acids. V lost 7 bases and J lost 6, with 15 bases in between. Here the CDR3 reads CASTSSGTPEAFF. CDR3 sequence (DNA): TGTGCCAGCACCTCTTCCGGCACACCTGAAGCTTTCTTT.

This clonotype was counted ten times or more. The chain recombines TRBV27 with TRBJ1-5; no clear D. The ends were cut back, 0 bases at V and 4 bases at J, with 10 bases in the middle. The CDR3 runs 15 residues. Germline CDR1 reads MNHEY; CDR2 reads SMNVEV (reference sequence). The CDR3 sequence: CASSLSGPNNQPQHF. The CDR3 DNA sequence: TGTGCCAGCAGTTTATCGGGTCCAAATAATCAGCCCCAGCATTTT.

This clonotype was counted ten times or more. This rearrangement joins TRBV12-3 or TRBV12-4 to TRBJ2-1; no firm D call. The CDR3 sequence is 17 residues long. Trimming took 7 bases from V and 5 from J, leaving 24 bases between them. CDR3 nucleotides: TGTGCCAGCACAACCCGGGTTTCTCGTTGGGTTAACAATGAGCAGTTCTTC. It yields the protein CASTTRVSRWVNNEQFF.

Ten or more counts support this clonotype. The rearrangement uses TRBV9 and TRBJ2-7; D gene uncertain. Deletions cut 0 bases from V and 3 bases from J, with 10 bases between. The CDR3 has 14 amino acids. Germline loops: CDR1 SGDLS, CDR2 YYNGEE. CDR3 nucleotide sequence: TGTGCCAGCAGCGTAGCCCAAAGAAACTACGAGCAGTACTTC. It is translated as CASSVAQRNYEQYF.

This clonotype was found many times. The V and J genes are TRBV3-1 and TRBJ2-1; the match to TRBD2 covers 8 bases. This CDR3 region has 15 residues. Germline loops: CDR1 LGHDT, CDR2 YNNKEL (reference sequence). Trimming at V came to 4 bases and at J to 1 base, leaving 3 bases not matched to a gene. The CDR3 loop is CASSPTSGSYNEQFF. The CDR3 bases are TGTGCCAGCAGCCCCACTAGCGGTTCCTACAATGAGCAGTTCTTC.

This clonotype was counted a few times. The chain uses TRBV27 and TRBJ2-3; D ambiguous. The CDR3 has 16 amino acids. In germline, CDR1 is MNHEY, CDR2 SMNVEV (reference sequence). Between the trimmed V and J ends, which lost 2 bases and 3 bases, there was a span of 15 bases. CDR3 region: CASSLRPPTATDTQYF. The CDR3 DNA is TGTGCCAGCAGTTTACGTCCCCCGACCGCTACAGATACGCAGTATTTT.

This clonotype was found a few times. This rearrangement joins TRBV30 to TRBJ2-3; 8 bases map to TRBD2. The germline gives CDR1 GTSNPN, CDR2 SVGIG (reference sequence). After removal of 4 bases from V and 5 bases from J, the junction contained 5 bases not matched to a gene. CDR3 length: 13 residues. CDR3 in amino acids: CAWTQREKDTQYF. The DNA for the CDR3 is TGTGCCTGGACGCAGCGGGAGAAAGATACGCAGTATTTT.